This TCR beta chain was documented in a study of cytomegalovirus exposure and HLA in healthy donors (dated by TCRdb to the late 2010s). About the study as a whole: An earlier analysis of some 620 of the donors reported about 300 Gb of sequence data and about 120 million unique TCR beta sequences obtained from 150 million to 200 million T cells. Genome-wide SNP genotypes for about 55% of the roughly 670 donors were used in a later genetic analysis, which treated that subset as a discovery cohort. HLA typing covered class I and class II loci at four-digit resolution. The study aimed to test whether cataloging public T cell receptors could reveal signatures of past pathogen exposure. In the later analysis, no new phenotypic data were used to find candidate immune exposures; instead, reliance was placed on TCR beta sequences and their occurrence across donors. An early release covering roughly 640 HLA-typed donors comprised about 300 gigabases of sequencing data and roughly 86 million unique TCR sequences. Using immunosequencing, the study profiled T cell repertoires from 500 to 800 subjects and related those repertoires to cytomegalovirus serostatus. To predict cytomegalovirus infection status, the study brought together high-throughput TCR immunosequencing, statistical association of individual TCRs with disease status, and machine learning. Alongside the repertoire data, information on donor age, sex, ethnicity and CMV serostatus was compiled. Typing coverage varied by locus: roughly 629-630 donors for A, B, C, DRB1 and DQB1; 522 for DQA1; about 600 for DPA1; under 490 for DPB1. Of the 398 genotyped donors, 81% were placed in the genetic ancestry cluster associated with self-reported Caucasian donors. In addition to the first cohort of 666 subjects, a separate validation cohort of approximately 120 different subjects was used. In a later analysis, previously published TCR beta repertoires from 500 to 750 donors were re-analyzed and high-resolution HLA genotyping was added so that TCR occurrence patterns could be studied. All discovery cohort repertoires had been generated using a single sequencing platform. Four or five DR-DQ haplotypes were treated as single units for association and clustering because of strong linkage in the cohort. Among a few hundred genotyped donors of the cohort, an average of about 240,000 unique TCR beta nucleotide sequences were sequenced per donor, roughly 18% of them non-productive. An earlier analysis of some 600 of the donors applied high-throughput TCR beta sequencing to assess whether each TCR beta V gene segment acted as functional or pseudogenic.

The cohort comprised 666 healthy bone marrow donors. At the time of sampling, every cohort member was nominally healthy, though immune exposures that went unrecorded were likely present. The donor tested CMV seropositive and was one of the 289 seropositive cohort members. Each donor provided a peripheral blood sample, and peripheral blood mononuclear cells were used for TCR beta sequencing. Genomic DNA was extracted from the blood cell samples with the Qiagen DNeasy Blood Extraction Kit. The CDR3 runs 17 amino acids, cysteine and phenylalanine included. Only CDR3 DNA is held: 51 bases, read in frame from base 1. The germline V gene (reference sequence) yields SEHNR for CDR1 and FQNEAQ for CDR2. The junction carries 20 bases between V and J, which are trimmed by 5 bases and 0 bases respectively. The library was generated by the immunoSEQ multiplex PCR assay. For the multiplex PCR, a mixture combining 60 forward primers for TCR Vbeta segments and 13 reverse primers for TCR Jbeta segments was used. Amplification of the CDR3 region of rearranged TCR beta genes was performed with a multiplex PCR assay on genomic DNA. The Illumina HiSeq System was used to sequence the amplified TCR beta libraries as 87-base-pair reads. In the source study's methods: A later analysis tallied around 82 million unique TCR beta chains across the 666 repertoires, and around 12 million of those chains were shared by two or more donors. To remove PCR and sequencing errors, raw reads were error-corrected and collapsed into unique sequences using a nearest-neighbor algorithm that merged closely related sequences. CDR3 sequences were aligned to IMGT reference sequences to assign V, D and J gene segments. Each retained sequence needed at least a six-nucleotide match to both a V gene segment and a J gene segment. A rearrangement counted as productive if the CDR3 had no stop codons and remained in frame with V and J, and every other rearrangement counted as non-productive. Following IMGT convention, CDR3 was defined as the stretch from the second conserved V-encoded cysteine to the conserved J-encoded phenylalanine. Sequences without an unambiguous match to a single V gene segment were excluded from the earlier analysis of approximately 600 of the donors. An earlier analysis of a few hundred of the donors classified V segments as functional when productive rearrangements were above 56.7% and as segregating when the standard deviation between donors was above 5%. A statistical classification framework was built for diagnosing cytomegalovirus status from the catalog of TCR beta chain sequences. A later analysis assigned V and J genes by comparing TCR nucleotide sequences with IMGT/GENE-DB human TR gene sequences. The TCRdist pipeline was used in a later analysis to assign CDR3 sequences and most-parsimonious VDJ recombination scenarios. In a later analysis, every TCR beta chain was defined by the combination of its CDR3 amino acid sequence and its V-gene family, and reads without a unique V-gene family were dropped. In a later analysis, a few hundred highly shared, low-generation-probability nucleotide sequences were removed to address suspected cross-contamination and a sequencing artifact. A later analysis calculated a clonal expansion index for each public chain from normalized within-repertoire ranks of inferred template counts. Generation probabilities in a later analysis came from a VDJ recombination model fitted to out-of-frame rearrangements, and those results were checked against IGoR. A later analysis scored TCR-TCR, TCR-HLA and TCR-CMV co-occurrence with hypergeometric tests, applying a repertoire-size bias correction to TCR pairs. In a later analysis, false discovery rates were estimated by permuting HLA or CMV assignments 20 times. A later analysis grouped co-occurring TCRs with DBSCAN, adding TCRdist sequence similarity when clustering within HLA-allele-positive subsets. Repertoires with fewer than 30,000 or more than 120,000 public chains, plus five repertoires with anomalous nucleotide sharing, were excluded from co-occurrence clustering. In TCRdb, the immuneACCESS table is reduced to in-frame sequences with V and J assigned. These tables do not hold every clone; where another copy was compared, an unresolved V gene accounts for under half, and the others remain unexplained. V, J and clone size reflect that table, while D and trimming were determined from the DNA. This sample's table lists about 210,000 clones. More than 0.75% of the sample is in the top ten clones.

General conclusions and limits of the study: When HLA alleles, especially DR and DQ, strongly co-occurred, attributing TCR associations to individual alleles was difficult. Linkage disequilibrium might explain the correlated functional status among segregating V segments, but an unknown experimental factor could not be excluded. In vitro tests confirmed that a few of the cytomegalovirus-associated TCR beta chains recognize cytomegalovirus antigens. V-gene and J-gene trimming of TCR beta chains was associated with a missense DCLRE1C variant in a later genetic analysis, and the association was replicated in an independent cohort. Most TCR sequences were seen in very few donors, while some public TCRs were found in many individuals. According to a later analysis, parvovirus B19, influenza, CMV and Epstein-Barr virus appeared linked to several top co-occurrence clusters. According to a later analysis, TCR association rates differed among HLA loci, with DRB1 alleles showing the most associated TCRs and HLA-C alleles showing the fewest. Because HLA typing was unavailable for some donors at each locus, only the typed subset was used in association tests. The classifier was reported to diagnose cytomegalovirus status with high specificity and sensitivity in both the original cohort and the validation cohort. A total of about 180 TCR beta chains were listed by the study as associated with cytomegalovirus. The presence/absence analyses assumed that sequencing depth was roughly uniform across donors, and that assumption may not be true. A further reported finding was that TCR beta sequences accurately predicted the HLA-A and HLA-B alleles for most subjects in the first cohort. Because counts were too low, roughly 16 rarely observed V segments, including chromosome 9 orphons, were left out of the earlier analysis of 500 to 650 of the donors. In a later genetic analysis, fewer N-insertions in productive TCRs were reported among donors in an Asian-associated ancestry cluster than the 666-donor mean. Some IMGT-functional V segments, including TRBV6-2 and TRBV6-3, could not be distinguished by the 87-base-pair reads and were therefore excluded. In an earlier analysis of around 600 of the donors, most TCR beta V segments were observed in productive rearrangements about 87% or about 30% of the time, broadly matching IMGT annotations. The sequencing pipeline was judged likely to have produced a cluster of highly shared sequence variants as a technical artifact. Most CMV-associated TCR beta chains appeared to be HLA-restricted in a later analysis, and the HLA associations seemed to be driven largely by CMV exposure. A later analysis associated 16,951 TCR beta sequences with specific HLA alleles at a false discovery rate of 0.05. A later analysis found that HLA-associated TCR beta chains were more clonally expanded and had lower generation probabilities than equally common non-associated chains. The cohort was sequenced for TCR beta chains only, and without alpha or paired-chain data the features that could be detected were limited. The authors suggested that the approach could potentially be extended to other disease states and immunological phenotypes. For the cohort, immune exposure information was limited to CMV serostatus.

On this clone: Its recognized antigen is unknown.

This TCR was sampled from a woman aged 25 to 39 in good health and CMV-seropositive. Material for sequencing was PBMCs. The chain is encoded by TRBV7-9 joined to TRBJ2-7, with TRBD2 perhaps the D gene, on 6 matching bases. The CDR3 loop reads CASSPTHARDSSYEQYF. The sequenced DNA: TGTGCCAGCAGCCCAACACACGCCAGGGACTCCTCCTACGAGCAGTACTTC.